Shown below are 5 T cell receptor beta chains from a single sample sequenced in a study of cytomegalovirus exposure and HLA in healthy donors. PCR primers comprised 60 Vbeta and 13 Jbeta primers. Assay: immunoSEQ multiplex PCR; the TCRdb copy retains only in-frame clones and omits some. The table includes over 90,000 clones, under 65% detected once. Material: PBMCs. These receptors originate from a man between 60 and 70 years old in good health and CMV-seronegative.

In this sample, this clone turned up a few times. V and J are TRBV11-2 and TRBJ1-3, with D uncertain. Looked up from germline, CDR1 is SGHAT and CDR2 is FQNNGV. Trimming removed 2 bases from V and 0 bases from J, with 5 bases in between. The CDR3 runs to 14 residues. This CDR3 reads CASSLSGSGNTIYF. CDR3 sequence (DNA): TGTGCCAGCAGCTTAAGCGGCTCTGGAAACACCATATATTTT.

The J gene is TRBJ1-5, the V gene TRBV6-5, with unresolved D. There are 14 residues in the CDR3. CDR1 is MNHEY, CDR2 SVGAGI, per germline. The ends were cut back, 2 bases at V and 3 bases at J, with 8 bases in the middle. For the CDR3, the DNA is TGTGCCAGCAGTTACACGGGGTACAATCAGCCCCAGCATTTT. Amino acid sequence: CASSYTGYNQPQHF.

The chain combines TRBV5-6 with TRBJ2-3; 7 nucleotides match TRBD2. The germline V gene has CDR1 SGHDT and CDR2 YYEEEE. The CDR3 sequence is 15 residues long. The V segment lost 6 bases and the J segment 0 bases; nucleotides outside the gene matches: 7. CDR3 sequence: CASTRTGGSTDTQYF. The CDR3, as DNA: TGTGCCAGCACCCGGACGGGAGGAAGCACAGATACGCAGTATTTT.

This chain uses TRBV5-4 with TRBJ2-1; 11 nucleotides match TRBD2. The ends lost 4 bases at V and 6 bases at J; junction bases unmatched: 15. This CDR3 has 18 amino acids. Germline CDR1 is SGHNT and CDR2 is YYREEE (reference sequence). CDR3 protein: CASSTPLAGGLGRNEQFF. Here the CDR3 DNA reads TGTGCCAGCAGCACACCTCTAGCGGGGGGATTGGGGCGCAATGAGCAGTTCTTC.

As for this clone: Its ends do not fully match the called genes, so a read error is possible. The chain recombines TRBV6-5 with TRBJ1-6; tentative D call: TRBD1 (5 bases). The CDR3 consists of 16 residues. Germline V gene lookup returns CDR1 MNHEY and CDR2 SVGAGI. The CDR3 is CASRYMTGGNNSPLHF. DNA of the CDR3: TGTGCCAGCCGTTACATGACGGGGGGGAATAATTCACCCCTCCACTTT.